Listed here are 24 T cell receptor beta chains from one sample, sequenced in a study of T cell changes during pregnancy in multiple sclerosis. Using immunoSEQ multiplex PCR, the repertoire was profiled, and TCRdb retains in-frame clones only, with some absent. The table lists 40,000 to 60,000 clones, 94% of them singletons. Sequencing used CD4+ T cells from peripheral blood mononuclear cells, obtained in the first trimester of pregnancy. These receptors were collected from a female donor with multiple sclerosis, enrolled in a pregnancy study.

The CDR3 coding sequence is TGTGCCAGCAGCCCCGGGACAGGGTACCATCAGCCCCAGCATTTT. This encodes CASSPGTGYHQPQHF. The V gene is TRBV7-9, the J gene TRBJ1-5; 9 positions agree with TRBD1. The ends lost 5 bases at V and 5 bases at J; junction bases unmatched: 7. CDR3 size: 15 residues. The V gene's germline CDR1 is SEHNR and CDR2 FQNEAQ (reference sequence).

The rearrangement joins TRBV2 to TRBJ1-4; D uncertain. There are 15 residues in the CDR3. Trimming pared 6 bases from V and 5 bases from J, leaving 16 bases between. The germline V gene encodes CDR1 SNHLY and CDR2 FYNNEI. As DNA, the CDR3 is TGTGCCAGCAGGAGACCGGAGCTTCAAAATGAAAAACTGTTTTTT. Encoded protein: CASRRPELQNEKLFF.

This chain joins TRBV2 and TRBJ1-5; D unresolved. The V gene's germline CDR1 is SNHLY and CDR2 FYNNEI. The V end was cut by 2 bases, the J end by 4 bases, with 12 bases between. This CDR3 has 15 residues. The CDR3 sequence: CASSEMGRRNQPQHF. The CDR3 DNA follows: TGTGCCAGCAGTGAAATGGGTAGGAGAAATCAGCCCCAGCATTTT.

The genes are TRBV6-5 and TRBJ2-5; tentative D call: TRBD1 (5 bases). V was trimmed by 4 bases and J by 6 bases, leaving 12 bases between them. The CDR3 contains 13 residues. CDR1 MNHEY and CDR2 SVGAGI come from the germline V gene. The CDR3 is CASSFQGTQTQYF. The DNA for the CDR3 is TGTGCCAGCAGTTTTCAGGGTACACAGACCCAGTACTTC.

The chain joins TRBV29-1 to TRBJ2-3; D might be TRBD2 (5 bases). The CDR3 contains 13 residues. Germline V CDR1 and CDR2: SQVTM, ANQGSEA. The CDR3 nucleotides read TGCAGTACGGGAAGATCTAGCACAGATACGCAGTATTTT. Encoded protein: CSTGRSSTDTQYF.

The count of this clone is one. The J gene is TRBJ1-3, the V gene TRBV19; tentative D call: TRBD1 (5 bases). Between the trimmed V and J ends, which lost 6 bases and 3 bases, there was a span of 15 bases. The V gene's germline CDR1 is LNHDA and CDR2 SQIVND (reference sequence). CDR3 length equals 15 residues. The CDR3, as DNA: TGTGCCAGTAGCCCAGGAGGGACCGATGGAAACACCATATATTTT. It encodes CASSPGGTDGNTIYF.

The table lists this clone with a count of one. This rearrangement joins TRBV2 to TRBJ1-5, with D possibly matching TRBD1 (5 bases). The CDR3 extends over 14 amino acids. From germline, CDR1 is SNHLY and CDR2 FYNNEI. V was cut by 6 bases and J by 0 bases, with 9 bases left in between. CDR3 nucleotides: TGTGCCAGCAGCCAGGGTACTAGCAATCAGCCCCAGCATTTT. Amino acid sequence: CASSQGTSNQPQHF.

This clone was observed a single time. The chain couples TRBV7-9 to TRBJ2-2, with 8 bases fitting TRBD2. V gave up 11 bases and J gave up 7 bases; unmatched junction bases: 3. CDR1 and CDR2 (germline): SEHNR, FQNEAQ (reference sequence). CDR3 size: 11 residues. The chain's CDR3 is CAGSGSGELFF. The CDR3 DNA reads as TGTGCCGGGAGCGGGAGCGGGGAGCTGTTTTTT.

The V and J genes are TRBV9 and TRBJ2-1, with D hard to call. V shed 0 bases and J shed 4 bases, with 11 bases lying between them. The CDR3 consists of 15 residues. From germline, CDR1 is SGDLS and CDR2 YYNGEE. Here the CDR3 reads CASSVAAAGYNEQFF. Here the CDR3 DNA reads TGTGCCAGCAGCGTAGCGGCGGCCGGGTACAATGAGCAGTTCTTC.

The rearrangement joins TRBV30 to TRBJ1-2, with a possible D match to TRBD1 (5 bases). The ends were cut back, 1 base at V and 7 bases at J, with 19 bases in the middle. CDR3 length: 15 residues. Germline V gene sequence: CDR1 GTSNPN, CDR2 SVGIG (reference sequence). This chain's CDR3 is CAWSENIPREPGYTF. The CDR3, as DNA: TGTGCCTGGAGTGAGAATATCCCCAGGGAACCTGGCTACACCTTC.

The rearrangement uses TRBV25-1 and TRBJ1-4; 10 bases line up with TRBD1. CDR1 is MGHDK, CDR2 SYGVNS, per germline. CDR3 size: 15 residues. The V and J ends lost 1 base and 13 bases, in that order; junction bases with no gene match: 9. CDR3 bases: TGTGCCAGCAGTGAATCCGACAGGGGGCCATTTGGACTGTTTTTT. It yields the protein CASSESDRGPFGLFF. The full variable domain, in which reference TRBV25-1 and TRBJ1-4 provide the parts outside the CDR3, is EADIYQTPRYLVIGTGKKITLECSQTMGHDKMYWYQQDPGMELHLIHYSYGVNSTEKGDLSSESTVSRIRTEHFPLTLESARPSHTSQYLCASSESDRGPFGLFFGSGTQLSVL.

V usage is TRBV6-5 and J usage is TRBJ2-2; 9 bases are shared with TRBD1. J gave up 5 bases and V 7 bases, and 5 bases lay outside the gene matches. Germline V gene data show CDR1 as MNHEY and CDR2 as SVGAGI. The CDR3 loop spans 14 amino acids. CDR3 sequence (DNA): TGTGCCAGCATGGGGGACAGGGCGACCGGGGAGCTGTTTTTT. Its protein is CASMGDRATGELFF.

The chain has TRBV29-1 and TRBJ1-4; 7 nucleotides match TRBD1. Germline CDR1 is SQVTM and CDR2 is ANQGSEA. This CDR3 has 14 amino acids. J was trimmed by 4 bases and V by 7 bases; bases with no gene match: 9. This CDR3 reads CSARGTELNEKLFF. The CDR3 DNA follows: TGCAGCGCCCGCGGGACAGAACTTAATGAAAAACTGTTTTTT.

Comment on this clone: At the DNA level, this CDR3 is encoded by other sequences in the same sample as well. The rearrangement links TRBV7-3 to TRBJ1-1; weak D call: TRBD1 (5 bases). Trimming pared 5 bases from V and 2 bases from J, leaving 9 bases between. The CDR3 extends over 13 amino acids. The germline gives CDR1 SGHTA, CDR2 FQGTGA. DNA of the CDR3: TGTGCCAGCAGCCTCGGACAAAACACTGAAGCTTTCTTT. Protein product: CASSLGQNTEAFF.

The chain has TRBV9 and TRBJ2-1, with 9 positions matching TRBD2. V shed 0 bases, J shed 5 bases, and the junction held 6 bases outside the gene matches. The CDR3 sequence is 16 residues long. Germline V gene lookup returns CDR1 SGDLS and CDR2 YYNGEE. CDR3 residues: CASSVEGGGAHNEQFF. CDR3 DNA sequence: TGTGCCAGCAGCGTAGAGGGCGGGGGGGCTCACAATGAGCAGTTCTTC.

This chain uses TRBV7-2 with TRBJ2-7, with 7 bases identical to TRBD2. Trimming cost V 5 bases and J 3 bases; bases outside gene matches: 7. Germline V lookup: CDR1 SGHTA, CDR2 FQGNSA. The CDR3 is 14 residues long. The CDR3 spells CASSARRTSYEQYF. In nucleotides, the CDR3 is TGTGCCAGCAGCGCCAGGAGGACTAGCTACGAGCAGTACTTC.

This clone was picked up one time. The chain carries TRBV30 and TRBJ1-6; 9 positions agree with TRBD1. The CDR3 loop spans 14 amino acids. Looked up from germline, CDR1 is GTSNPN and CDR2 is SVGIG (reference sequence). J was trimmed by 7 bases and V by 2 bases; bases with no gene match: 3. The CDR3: CAWSSGQGNSPLHF. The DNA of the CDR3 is TGTGCCTGGAGTTCGGGACAGGGAAATTCACCCCTCCACTTT.

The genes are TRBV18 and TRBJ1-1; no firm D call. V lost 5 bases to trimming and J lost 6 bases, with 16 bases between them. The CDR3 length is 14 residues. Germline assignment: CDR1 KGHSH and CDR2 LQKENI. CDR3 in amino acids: CASSREVGSAEAFF. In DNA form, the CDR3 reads TGTGCCAGCTCAAGAGAGGTCGGCAGTGCTGAAGCTTTCTTT.

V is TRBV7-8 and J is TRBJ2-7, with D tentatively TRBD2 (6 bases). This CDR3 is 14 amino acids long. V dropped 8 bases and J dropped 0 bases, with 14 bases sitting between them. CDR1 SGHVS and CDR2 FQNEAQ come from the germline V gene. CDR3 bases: TGTGCCAGCGTTTGGGATAGCGGCTCCTACGAGCAGTACTTC. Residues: CASVWDSGSYEQYF. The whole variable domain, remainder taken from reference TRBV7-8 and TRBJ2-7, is GAGVSQSPRYKVAKRGQDVALRCDPISGHVSLFWYQQALGQGPEFLTYFQNEAQLDKSGLPSDRFFAERPEGSVSTLKIQRTQQEDSAVYLCASVWDSGSYEQYFGPGTRLTVT.

The DNA for the CDR3 is TGCGCCAGCAGTGAGAGAGGTAGCGAGCAGTACTTC. Its translation: CASSERGSEQYF. This chain connects TRBV10-2 to TRBJ2-7; D not resolved. The ends were cut back, 2 bases at V and 6 bases at J, with 8 bases in the middle. Germline values: CDR1 WSHSY, CDR2 SAAADI. The CDR3 covers 12 residues.

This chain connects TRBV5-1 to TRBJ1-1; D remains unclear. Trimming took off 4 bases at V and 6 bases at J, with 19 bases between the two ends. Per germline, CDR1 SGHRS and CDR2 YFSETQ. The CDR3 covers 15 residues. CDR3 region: CASSAGPQRSPEAFF. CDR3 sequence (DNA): TGCGCCAGCAGCGCGGGCCCACAACGTAGCCCTGAAGCTTTCTTT.

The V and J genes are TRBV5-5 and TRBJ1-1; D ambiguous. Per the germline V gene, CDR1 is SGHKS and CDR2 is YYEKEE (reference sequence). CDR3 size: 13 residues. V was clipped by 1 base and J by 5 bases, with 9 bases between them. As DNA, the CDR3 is TGTGCCAGCAGCTTGTCCGGTGTTACTGAAGCTTTCTTT. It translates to CASSLSGVTEAFF.

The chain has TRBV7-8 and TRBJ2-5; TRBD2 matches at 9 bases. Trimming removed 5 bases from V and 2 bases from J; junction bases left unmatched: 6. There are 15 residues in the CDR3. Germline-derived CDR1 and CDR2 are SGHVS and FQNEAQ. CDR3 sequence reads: CASSTRLADQETQYF. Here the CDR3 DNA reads TGTGCCAGCAGCACTCGACTAGCGGATCAAGAGACCCAGTACTTC.

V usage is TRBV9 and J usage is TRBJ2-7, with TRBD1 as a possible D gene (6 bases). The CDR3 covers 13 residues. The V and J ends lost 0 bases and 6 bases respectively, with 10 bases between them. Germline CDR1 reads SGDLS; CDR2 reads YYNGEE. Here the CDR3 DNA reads TGTGCCAGCAGCGTAGTTGGCAGGGGCGAGCAGTACTTC. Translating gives CASSVVGRGEQYF.